These T cell receptor beta chains were read from a single sample in a study of blood T cell repertoires in COVID-19. Using immunoSEQ multiplex PCR, the repertoire was profiled, and TCRdb retains in-frame clones only, with some absent. The sample includes about 670,000 clones, around 89% of them seen just once. Specimen: peripheral blood. The origin of the receptors is a woman younger than 30 with acute or convalescent COVID-19. Both conserved end residues are part of each CDR3. D genes are given only for firm matches. Not all rows give a size; the values are once, few, many and, for expanded clones, a class.

clone_size,d_call,v_call,j_call,cdr3_nt,cdr3_aa
once,.,TRBV11-3,TRBJ2-2,TGTGCCAGCAGCCCAAGGAGGGAGGTTAACACCGGGGAGCTGTTTTTT,CASSPRREVNTGELFF
.,.,TRBV19,TRBJ1-4,TGTGCCAGTAGTACCCCAGACAGGAGAAGTGAAAAACTGTTTTTT,CASSTPDRRSEKLFF
.,.,TRBV14,TRBJ1-6,TGTGCCAGCAGCCTCTCGGGACATCTGAATTCACCCCTCCACTTT,CASSLSGHLNSPLHF
.,TRBD2,TRBV4-1,TRBJ2-7,TGCGCCAGCAGCCAAGAGGGGGGGTCCTACGAGCAGTACTTC,CASSQEGGSYEQYF
.,.,TRBV19,TRBJ1-3,TGTGCCAGTATCCCGGACAGTATGCGCACCATATATTTT,CASIPDSMRTIYF
.,.,TRBV3-1/TRBV3-2,TRBJ1-3,TGTGCCAGCAGCCATGGGGGGTCTGGAAACACCATATATTTT,CASSHGGSGNTIYF
.,TRBD1,TRBV5-6,TRBJ2-3,TGTGCCAGCAGCTTAGGGCAGGGGGCGCAGAATTTT,CASSLGQGAQNF
.,.,TRBV4-3,TRBJ1-2,TGCGCCAGCAGCCAATTCCCCCTTAACTATGGCTACACCTTC,CASSQFPLNYGYTF
.,.,TRBV6-4,TRBJ1-2,TGTGCCAGCAGTGAAGACGGGGAATACGGCTACACCTTC,CASSEDGEYGYTF
.,.,TRBV6-5,TRBJ2-1,TGTGCCAGCAGTTACCGGCCAAGCGTTTTTGAGCAGTTCTTC,CASSYRPSVFEQFF
.,TRBD2,TRBV6-2/TRBV6-3,TRBJ2-7,TGTGCCAGCAGCTCTAGCGGGGGCCCTCCATACTACGAGCAGTACTTC,CASSSSGGPPYYEQYF
.,.,TRBV12-5,TRBJ2-7,TGTGCTAGTGCCGCGGACAGCTCCTACGAGCAGTACTTC,CASAADSSYEQYF
.,.,TRBV19,TRBJ1-5,TGTGCCAGTAGTATGATAGGGGGTCAGCCCCAGCATTTT,CASSMIGGQPQHF
.,TRBD2,TRBV27,TRBJ2-3,TGTGCCAGCAGTTTACTAGCGGGGGGAGATACGCAGTATTTT,CASSLLAGGDTQYF
.,.,TRBV14,TRBJ1-1,TGTGCCAGCAGCCAAGGAGGGCGGGGTGAAGCTTTCTTT,CASSQGGRGEAFF
once,TRBD1,TRBV24-1,TRBJ1-1,TGTGCCACCAGATCCGGGACAGGATACATGGGGAGCACTGAAGCTTTCTTT,CATRSGTGYMGSTEAFF
.,TRBD1,TRBV6-6,TRBJ2-7,TGTGCCAGCACCAGCCGGGACAGCTCCTACGAGCAGTACTTC,CASTSRDSSYEQYF
.,TRBD1,TRBV6-1,TRBJ2-7,TGTGCCAGCAGTGAGAGGGACAGGGGGCCATACGAGCAGTACTTC,CASSERDRGPYEQYF
.,TRBD1,TRBV5-1,TRBJ2-3,TGCGCCAGCAGCACCCAGACAGGGGTGTCAGATACGCAGTATTTT,CASSTQTGVSDTQYF
.,.,TRBV6-5,TRBJ1-1,TGTGCCAGCAGTTACTCTGGGGGGACTGAAGCTTTCTTT,CASSYSGGTEAFF
few,.,TRBV6-4,TRBJ2-2,TGTGCCAGCAGTGACTCGAGCACCGGGGAGCTGTTTTTT,CASSDSSTGELFF
.,.,TRBV7-2,TRBJ1-3,TGTGCCAGCAGCCCCGATCCAGGGTCTCGAAACACCATATATTTT,CASSPDPGSRNTIYF
.,TRBD1,TRBV11-2,TRBJ2-1,TGTGCCAGCAGCTCAGGGGGATACAATGAGCAGTTCTTC,CASSSGGYNEQFF
.,.,TRBV27,TRBJ1-1,TGTGCCAGCAGTTTCGCAGGGCTCACTGAAGCTTTCTTT,CASSFAGLTEAFF
.,.,TRBV10-3,TRBJ2-6,TGTGCCATCCAGGGTCCCGTGTCTGGGGCCAACGTCCTGACTTTC,CAIQGPVSGANVLTF
.,.,TRBV5-1,TRBJ1-5,TGCGCCAGCAGCTTGGGGGAGAGCAATCAGCCCCAGCATTTT,CASSLGESNQPQHF
.,TRBD2,TRBV24-1,TRBJ2-1,TGTGCCACCGCAGTGACATACGGGACCCCCGGGGGAGGGAATGAGCAGTTCTTC,CATAVTYGTPGGGNEQFF
.,.,TRBV19,TRBJ2-1,TGTGCCAGTAGTATCGTCGGTAATGAGCAGTTCTTC,CASSIVGNEQFF
.,.,TRBV2,TRBJ1-2,TGTGCCAGCAGTGAGACCCACCGGAGGCTGAACTATGGCTACACCTTC,CASSETHRRLNYGYTF
once,TRBD1,TRBV24-1,TRBJ2-1,TGTGCCACCAGTGCTGACAGGGGGGCCTACAATGAGCAGTTCTTC,CATSADRGAYNEQFF
.,TRBD1,TRBV6-6,TRBJ2-4,TGTGCCAGCAGCCGACAGTGGACAGGTGGAAACATTCAGTACTTC,CASSRQWTGGNIQYF
.,.,TRBV11-2,TRBJ2-1,TGTGCCAGCAGTCCCGAGGAGGGGAAATGGTATGAGCAGTTCTTC,CASSPEEGKWYEQFF
.,TRBD1,TRBV9,TRBJ2-3,TGTGCCAGCAGCCCCCGGACAGGGAACACAGATACGCAGTATTTT,CASSPRTGNTDTQYF
once,TRBD2,TRBV6-2/TRBV6-3,TRBJ2-5,TGTGCCAGCAGTCCGCTAGCGGGGGGCCGCCAAGAGACCCAGTACTTC,CASSPLAGGRQETQYF
.,TRBD1,TRBV6-5,TRBJ1-2,TGTGCCAGCAGTTACTCGATTCTGGGACAGGGCTATGGCTACACCTTC,CASSYSILGQGYGYTF
.,TRBD1,TRBV25-1,TRBJ1-2,TGTGCCAGCAGTGACCAGGGACAGGGAGGGGGTAACTATGGCTACACCTTC,CASSDQGQGGGNYGYTF
.,.,TRBV15,TRBJ2-5,TGTGCCACCAGCAGAAGTGCAGGGGTAGGAGAGACCCAGTACTTC,CATSRSAGVGETQYF
.,TRBD1,TRBV24-1,TRBJ2-2,TGTGCCACCGGACCGGGACAGGGAGGCACCGGGGAGCTGTTTTTT,CATGPGQGGTGELFF
.,.,TRBV9,TRBJ1-1,TGTGCCAGCAGCGTTCCAGGGCGTCCTGAAGCTTTCTTT,CASSVPGRPEAFF
.,TRBD1,TRBV5-1,TRBJ1-6,TGCGCCAGCAGAGAGGGACAGGGAAGTAATTCACCCCTCCACTTT,CASREGQGSNSPLHF
.,.,TRBV19,TRBJ1-1,TGTGCCAGTAGTACGGTGGGGGGGAACACTGAAGCTTTCTTT,CASSTVGGNTEAFF
.,.,TRBV6-5,TRBJ1-1,TGTGCCAGCAGCCCCGCAAGGGGTCTTGAAGAAGCTTTCTTT,CASSPARGLEEAFF
.,.,TRBV3-1/TRBV3-2,TRBJ1-1,TGTGCCAGCAGCCAAGAGTTTAGAGGCACTGAAGCTTTCTTT,CASSQEFRGTEAFF
.,TRBD1,TRBV9,TRBJ1-2,TGTGCCAGCAGCGCCGCGACAGGGCCGGCAAAACAGGATTTC,CASSAATGPAKQDF